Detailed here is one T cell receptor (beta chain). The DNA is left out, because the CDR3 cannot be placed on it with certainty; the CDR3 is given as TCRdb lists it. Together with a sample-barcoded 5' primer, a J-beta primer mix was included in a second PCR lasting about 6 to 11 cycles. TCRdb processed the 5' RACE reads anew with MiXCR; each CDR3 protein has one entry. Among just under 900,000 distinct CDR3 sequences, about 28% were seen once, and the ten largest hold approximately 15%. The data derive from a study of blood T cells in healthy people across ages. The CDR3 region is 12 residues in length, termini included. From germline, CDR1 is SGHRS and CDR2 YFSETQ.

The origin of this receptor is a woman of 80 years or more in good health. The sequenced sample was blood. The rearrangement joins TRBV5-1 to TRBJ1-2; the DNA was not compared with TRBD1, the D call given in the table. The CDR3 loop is CASSLVGQGNTF.